This TCR beta chain was identified in a study of T-cell memory formation after mild COVID-19. Study as a whole: Largely donor-specific sequence clusters came from a couple of donors.

The sample holds a few counts of this clonotype. The antigen remains unidentified. Findings of the study overall: CD4+ contracting clones were mainly CM and EM; CD8+ ones, EMRA. While clones contracting from day 15 to 85 were balanced between CD4 and CD8, later expanders leaned CD4+.

TCRdb independently ran MiXCR on the 5' RACE reads; one entry per CDR3 protein. The sample gives about 350,000 distinct CDR3 sequences, around 13% of which show up once; about a fifth is in the top ten. Specimen: PBMCs or a T cell subset sorted from them (not recorded which). The sequence came from a man aged 18 to 29 who had mild COVID-19 (a few samples of this study predate the infection). Cell type and time point are not known.

The CDR3 region is CASSPPGMRSYNEQFF. The CDR3 nucleotides read TGTGCCAGCTCACCTCCCGGGATGCGCTCCTACAATGAGCAGTTCTTC. This chain connects TRBV18 to TRBJ2-1, with D possibly TRBD2 on 5 matching bases. Trimming took 3 bases from V and 0 from J, leaving 12 bases between them. Germline V lookup: CDR1 KGHSH, CDR2 LQKENI. The CDR3 is 16 amino acids.